The present T cell receptor (beta chain) was sequenced within a study of prognosis after radiotherapy for stage I lung cancer. There are 14 residues in the CDR3. V was trimmed by 6 bases and J by 0 bases, leaving 12 bases between them. The germline gives CDR1 MNHEY, CDR2 SMNVEV (reference sequence). This clonotype appeared many times. Genomic DNA yielded TCR beta CDR3, amplified by two-round multiplex PCR. First-round PCR, the initial amplification, used primers specific to each TRBV and TRBJ gene. PCR proceeded to a second round, and that round used universal primers. TCRdb re-derived calls from the multiplex PCR reads in MiXCR, one entry per CDR3 protein. The sample includes around 27,000 distinct CDR3 sequences, around 31% of them seen just once.

Sequencing used PBMCs, obtained before or after stereotactic body radiation therapy (not recorded which). The receptor comes from a donor over 45 with non-small cell lung cancer. The chain has TRBV27 and TRBJ2-7, with D maybe TRBD1 (6 bases). CDR3 amino acids: CASRPGTNSYEQYF. The CDR3 nucleotides are TGTGCCAGCAGACCCGGGACAAACTCCTACGAGCAGTACTTC.